Listed below are T cell receptor beta chains from one sample, sequenced in a study of cytomegalovirus exposure and HLA in healthy donors. Data came from immunoSEQ multiplex PCR; TCRdb stores just in-frame clones and leaves some out. The sample holds some 110,000 clones, roughly 73% seen once. Sample: PBMCs. Receptors originate from a man in his forties in good health and CMV-seronegative. CDR3s include the opening cysteine and the closing phenylalanine or tryptophan. A D gene is named only where the DNA matches it firmly. Clone size is given for some rows only: seen once, a few or many times, or a class if the clone is expanded.

cdr3_aa: CASRNNRGGEETQYF
cdr3_nt: TGTGCCAGCAGAAATAATCGAGGGGGGGAAGAGACCCAGTACTTC
d_call: NA
clone_size: NA
j_call: TRBJ2-5
v_call: TRBV7-8

cdr3_aa: CASSQPDRAYGYTF
cdr3_nt: TGCGCCAGCAGCCAACCCGACAGGGCCTATGGCTACACCTTC
d_call: TRBD1
clone_size: NA
j_call: TRBJ1-2
v_call: TRBV4-1

cdr3_aa: CASSPRGRAEAFF
cdr3_nt: TGTGCCAGCTCTCCGCGGGGTAGAGCTGAAGCTTTCTTT
d_call: NA
clone_size: NA
j_call: TRBJ1-1
v_call: TRBV4-2

cdr3_aa: CASSLIQGLPGGQPQHF
cdr3_nt: TGTGCCAGCAGTTTAATCCAGGGGCTTCCCGGTGGTCAGCCCCAGCATTTT
d_call: NA
clone_size: once
j_call: TRBJ1-5
v_call: TRBV28

cdr3_aa: CASSPAQAGGTDTQYF
cdr3_nt: TGTGCCAGCAGCCCCGCCCAAGCGGGGGGAACAGATACGCAGTATTTT
d_call: TRBD2
clone_size: NA
j_call: TRBJ2-3
v_call: TRBV7-6

cdr3_aa: CASSEGADPNEQFF
cdr3_nt: TGTGCCAGCAGTGAAGGGGCTGATCCAAATGAGCAGTTCTTC
d_call: NA
clone_size: NA
j_call: TRBJ2-1
v_call: TRBV6-1

cdr3_aa: CATSRTGGSNEKLFF
cdr3_nt: TGTGCCACCAGCAGGACGGGGGGCTCTAATGAAAAACTGTTTTTT
d_call: NA
clone_size: NA
j_call: TRBJ1-4
v_call: TRBV15

cdr3_aa: CASSLEARGYSGTDTQYF
cdr3_nt: TGTGCCAGCAGCTTAGAGGCCCGGGGGTACTCGGGCACAGATACGCAGTATTTT
d_call: NA
clone_size: NA
j_call: TRBJ2-3
v_call: TRBV7-8

cdr3_aa: CASSILGVGQGNTGELFF
cdr3_nt: TGTGCCAGTAGTATACTAGGGGTCGGTCAGGGAAACACCGGGGAGCTGTTTTTT
d_call: NA
clone_size: NA
j_call: TRBJ2-2
v_call: TRBV19

cdr3_aa: CASSLEGGRGQPQHF
cdr3_nt: TGTGCCAGCTCACTAGAAGGGGGCCGGGGTCAGCCCCAGCATTTT
d_call: TRBD1
clone_size: NA
j_call: TRBJ1-5
v_call: TRBV18

cdr3_aa: CASSISGDNSPLHF
cdr3_nt: TGTGCCAGTAGTATCTCGGGGGACAATTCACCCCTCCACTTT
d_call: NA
clone_size: NA
j_call: TRBJ1-6
v_call: TRBV19

cdr3_aa: CASSSPGQGSYEQYF
cdr3_nt: TGTGCCAGCAGCTCACCGGGACAGGGTTCCTACGAGCAGTACTTC
d_call: TRBD1
clone_size: NA
j_call: TRBJ2-7
v_call: TRBV11-2

cdr3_aa: CASRVTSGGAGNEQFF
cdr3_nt: TGTGCCAGCAGAGTTACTAGCGGGGGGGCCGGGAATGAGCAGTTCTTC
d_call: TRBD2
clone_size: once
j_call: TRBJ2-1
v_call: TRBV7-2

cdr3_aa: CASSPPFRDTQNTEAFF
cdr3_nt: TGTGCCAGCAGCCCGCCCTTCCGGGACACACAGAACACTGAAGCTTTCTTT
d_call: NA
clone_size: NA
j_call: TRBJ1-1
v_call: TRBV7-9

cdr3_aa: CASRTDRGSNQPQHF
cdr3_nt: TGTGCCAGCAGGACGGACAGGGGGAGCAATCAGCCCCAGCATTTT
d_call: TRBD1
clone_size: few
j_call: TRBJ1-5
v_call: TRBV6-5

cdr3_aa: CASSPRDRDPTNEKLFF
cdr3_nt: TGTGCCAGCTCACCCCGGGACAGGGACCCAACTAATGAAAAACTGTTTTTT
d_call: TRBD1
clone_size: once
j_call: TRBJ1-4
v_call: TRBV18

cdr3_aa: CASSPQAGGWDEQFF
cdr3_nt: TGTGCCAGCAGCCCTCAAGCGGGGGGGTGGGATGAGCAGTTCTTC
d_call: TRBD2
clone_size: NA
j_call: TRBJ2-1
v_call: TRBV7-3

cdr3_aa: CASSPGLNPNGELFF
cdr3_nt: TGCGCCAGCAGCCCGGGACTAAACCCCAACGGGGAGCTGTTTTTT
d_call: TRBD2
clone_size: NA
j_call: TRBJ2-2
v_call: TRBV5-1

cdr3_aa: CSVEAGGGEKLFF
cdr3_nt: TGCAGCGTTGAAGCAGGGGGTGGTGAAAAACTGTTTTTT
d_call: TRBD1
clone_size: NA
j_call: TRBJ1-4
v_call: TRBV29-1

cdr3_aa: CASRPTAGNTEAFF
cdr3_nt: TGCGCCAGCAGGCCCACAGCGGGGAACACTGAAGCTTTCTTT
d_call: NA
clone_size: NA
j_call: TRBJ1-1
v_call: TRBV5-1

cdr3_aa: CASSERTGVGYTF
cdr3_nt: TGTGCCAGCAGCGAACGGACAGGGGTTGGCTACACCTTC
d_call: TRBD1
clone_size: NA
j_call: TRBJ1-2
v_call: TRBV7-9

cdr3_aa: CASSLAVQETQYF
cdr3_nt: TGTGCCAGCAGCTTAGCGGTTCAAGAGACCCAGTACTTC
d_call: NA
clone_size: few
j_call: TRBJ2-5
v_call: TRBV7-3

cdr3_aa: CASSSGRGFTDTQYF
cdr3_nt: TGTGCCAGCAGCTCAGGGCGGGGGTTCACAGATACGCAGTATTTT
d_call: TRBD2
clone_size: NA
j_call: TRBJ2-3
v_call: TRBV6-6

cdr3_aa: CASSPQGGGENGELFF
cdr3_nt: TGCGCCAGCAGCCCCCAGGGTGGTGGGGAAAACGGGGAGCTGTTTTTT
d_call: NA
clone_size: NA
j_call: TRBJ2-2
v_call: TRBV5-1

cdr3_aa: CASSLTALYGYTF
cdr3_nt: TGTGCCAGCAGCTTAACAGCCCTCTATGGCTACACCTTC
d_call: NA
clone_size: NA
j_call: TRBJ1-2
v_call: TRBV5-5

cdr3_aa: CASSEDEGGYTF
cdr3_nt: TGTGCCAGCAGCGAGGATGAGGGCGGCTACACCTTC
d_call: NA
clone_size: once
j_call: TRBJ1-2
v_call: TRBV2

cdr3_aa: CASSQETANQPQHF
cdr3_nt: TGCGCCAGCAGCCAAGAAACTGCAAATCAGCCCCAGCATTTT
d_call: NA
clone_size: NA
j_call: TRBJ1-5
v_call: TRBV4-1

cdr3_aa: CASSQQRTGYTF
cdr3_nt: TGTGCCAGCAGCCAACAAAGAACGGGCTACACCTTC
d_call: NA
clone_size: few
j_call: TRBJ1-2
v_call: TRBV7-2

cdr3_aa: CAIGTSGGRNGELFF
cdr3_nt: TGTGCCATCGGGACTAGCGGGGGAAGGAACGGGGAGCTGTTTTTT
d_call: TRBD2
clone_size: NA
j_call: TRBJ2-2
v_call: TRBV5-4

cdr3_aa: CASSPGVTGEIQETQYF
cdr3_nt: TGTGCCAGCAGCCCCGGAGTGACGGGAGAGATACAAGAGACCCAGTACTTC
d_call: NA
clone_size: NA
j_call: TRBJ2-5
v_call: TRBV5-4

cdr3_aa: CASSVDTSGGNEQFF
cdr3_nt: TGTGCCAGCAGCGTAGACACTAGCGGGGGCAATGAGCAGTTCTTC
d_call: TRBD2
clone_size: NA
j_call: TRBJ2-1
v_call: TRBV9

cdr3_aa: CASSLGTDSRPQHF
cdr3_nt: TGTGCCAGCAGCTTAGGGACAGACTCGAGGCCCCAGCATTTT
d_call: NA
clone_size: once
j_call: TRBJ1-5
v_call: TRBV7-6

cdr3_aa: CASSSSLLQGRGGELFF
cdr3_nt: TGTGCCAGCAGCTCCTCTCTATTACAGGGAAGGGGCGGGGAGCTGTTTTTT
d_call: NA
clone_size: NA
j_call: TRBJ2-2
v_call: TRBV11-2

cdr3_aa: CATSRATGALNGYTF
cdr3_nt: TGTGCCACCAGCAGAGCTACAGGGGCGTTGAATGGCTACACCTTC
d_call: TRBD1
clone_size: NA
j_call: TRBJ1-2
v_call: TRBV15

cdr3_aa: CASSIEGQGTYGYTF
cdr3_nt: TGTGCCAGTAGTATAGAGGGACAGGGCACCTATGGCTACACCTTC
d_call: TRBD1
clone_size: NA
j_call: TRBJ1-2
v_call: TRBV19

cdr3_aa: CASIPQRGFPSYEQYF
cdr3_nt: TGTGCCAGCATCCCCCAGCGGGGGTTCCCCTCCTACGAGCAGTACTTC
d_call: TRBD2
clone_size: NA
j_call: TRBJ2-7
v_call: TRBV6-4

cdr3_aa: CASSQVAQSLNTIYF
cdr3_nt: TGCGCCAGCAGCCAAGTCGCCCAGTCGTTAAACACCATATATTTT
d_call: NA
clone_size: NA
j_call: TRBJ1-3
v_call: TRBV4-1

cdr3_aa: CASSLGSTYGYTF
cdr3_nt: TGTGCCAGCAGCTTGGGCTCCACGTATGGCTACACCTTC
d_call: NA
clone_size: once
j_call: TRBJ1-2
v_call: TRBV11-2

cdr3_aa: CASSRDNGNTIYF
cdr3_nt: TGTGCCAGCAGTAGGGACAATGGAAACACCATATATTTT
d_call: NA
clone_size: NA
j_call: TRBJ1-3
v_call: TRBV2

cdr3_aa: CATSRDWAGQSSGNTIYF
cdr3_nt: TGTGCCACCAGCAGAGATTGGGCAGGACAGAGCTCTGGAAACACCATATATTTT
d_call: NA
clone_size: NA
j_call: TRBJ1-3
v_call: TRBV15

cdr3_aa: CASSQGGTSDYEQFF
cdr3_nt: TGTGCCAGCAGCCAGGGGGGGACTAGCGATTATGAGCAGTTCTTC
d_call: TRBD2
clone_size: NA
j_call: TRBJ2-1
v_call: TRBV5-4

cdr3_aa: CASSPVGGSNEQFF
cdr3_nt: TGTGCCAGCAGCCCCGTGGGAGGATCCAATGAGCAGTTCTTC
d_call: NA
clone_size: NA
j_call: TRBJ2-1
v_call: TRBV7-9

cdr3_aa: CSALYNYGYTF
cdr3_nt: TGCAGTGCTCTCTATAACTATGGCTACACCTTC
d_call: NA
clone_size: NA
j_call: TRBJ1-2
v_call: TRBV20-1

cdr3_aa: CASKIRDTDTQYF
cdr3_nt: TGTGCCAGCAAGATCAGGGACACAGATACGCAGTATTTT
d_call: NA
clone_size: NA
j_call: TRBJ2-3
v_call: TRBV2

cdr3_aa: CASSAPDRGNYGYTF
cdr3_nt: TGTGCCAGCAGTGCCCCGGACAGGGGAAACTATGGCTACACCTTC
d_call: TRBD1
clone_size: NA
j_call: TRBJ1-2
v_call: TRBV6-6

cdr3_aa: CASSQGDSNSYNEQFF
cdr3_nt: TGTGCCAGCAGCCAAGGGGACTCGAACTCCTACAATGAGCAGTTCTTC
d_call: NA
clone_size: NA
j_call: TRBJ2-1
v_call: TRBV4-2

cdr3_aa: CASSDRSPLHF
cdr3_nt: TGTGCCAGCAGTGACCGTTCACCCCTCCACTTT
d_call: NA
clone_size: few
j_call: TRBJ1-6
v_call: TRBV2

cdr3_aa: CASSQAGVNTEAFF
cdr3_nt: TGCGCCAGCAGCCAAGCGGGGGTCAACACTGAAGCTTTCTTT
d_call: NA
clone_size: once
j_call: TRBJ1-1
v_call: TRBV4-1

cdr3_aa: CSSSLASIASYEQYF
cdr3_nt: TGTTCCAGCAGCTTGGCTTCAATAGCGTCCTACGAGCAGTACTTC
d_call: NA
clone_size: NA
j_call: TRBJ2-7
v_call: TRBV7-9

cdr3_aa: CASTPTLGTEAFF
cdr3_nt: TGTGCCAGTACCCCAACCCTCGGGACTGAAGCTTTCTTT
d_call: NA
clone_size: NA
j_call: TRBJ1-1
v_call: TRBV19

cdr3_aa: CASSLDRGGSQYF
cdr3_nt: TGTGCCAGTAGCCTAGACAGGGGGGGATCCCAGTACTTC
d_call: TRBD1
clone_size: NA
j_call: TRBJ2-5
v_call: TRBV19

cdr3_aa: CASGSGTGAAEQFF
cdr3_nt: TGTGCTAGTGGTTCTGGGACAGGCGCTGCTGAGCAGTTCTTC
d_call: TRBD1
clone_size: few
j_call: TRBJ2-1
v_call: TRBV12-5

cdr3_aa: CASSPGGGWYMDTEAFF
cdr3_nt: TGTGCCAGCTCACCCGGGGGGGGATGGTATATGGACACTGAAGCTTTCTTT
d_call: NA
clone_size: NA
j_call: TRBJ1-1
v_call: TRBV18

cdr3_aa: CASSLLAQETQYF
cdr3_nt: TGTGCCAGCAGCCTTTTGGCCCAAGAGACCCAGTACTTC
d_call: NA
clone_size: once
j_call: TRBJ2-5
v_call: TRBV7-6

cdr3_aa: CASSPTTGEYNSPLHF
cdr3_nt: TGTGCCAGCTCACCCACGACAGGGGAGTATAATTCACCCCTCCACTTT
d_call: TRBD1
clone_size: NA
j_call: TRBJ1-6
v_call: TRBV18